This TCR beta chain came from a study of T cell responses to AZD1222 COVID-19 vaccine. Turning to the study itself: Second doses at about 4 or about 12 weeks were pooled. General study points: No day 14 peak samples; only post-peak repertoires were characterized. Baseline testing showed seropositivity in only 6 or 7 AZD1222 recipients.

The CDR3 covers 14 residues. Germline CDR1 and CDR2: MNHEY and SMNVEV (reference sequence). The V end was cut by 3 bases, the J end by 2 bases, with 8 bases between. The assay was immunoSEQ multiplex PCR, and TCRdb's table has in-frame clones only and misses some. The sample holds over 130,000 clones, just over 85% seen once. This clone has more than one count but fewer than ten. What it binds is not known. The source of this sequence is an adult in good health. The material sequenced was peripheral blood, taken on day 0 of AZD1222 vaccination. This chain joins TRBV27 and TRBJ1-5; tentative D call: TRBD1 (6 bases). CDR3 coding DNA: TGTGCCAGCAGTTTCGGGGGGCGCAATCAGCCCCAGCATTTT. Its translation: CASSFGGRNQPQHF.